The present T cell receptor (beta chain) was sequenced within a study of CD8+ T cells in alopecia areata. In the study overall: The tofacitinib course ran for 6 to 18 months and was followed by 6 months off drug. The study's findings and limits: Compared with normal scalp, lesional scalp had higher clonality and more expanded CD8+ clones. Scalp sequencing also captures normal skin's resident alphabeta T cells.

With respect to this clone: Its cognate antigen is unknown.

The germline V and J ends were trimmed by 0 bases and 12 bases, with 12 bases remaining between them. This CDR3 comprises 12 residues. Germline CDR1 and CDR2: SEHNR and FQNEAQ (reference sequence). cDNA prepared by RNA extraction and subsequent reverse transcription served as the template for sequencing. Data came from immunoSEQ multiplex PCR; TCRdb stores just in-frame clones and leaves some out. This sample has 140,000 to 150,000 clones, with over 70% found just once. A FACSAria was used to sort CD4+ and CD8+ T cells. These cells came from PBMCs. Here the sequenced sample was CD8+ T cells sorted from blood, taken at week 0. The chain carries TRBV7-9 and TRBJ2-7; D is possibly TRBD1 (6 bases). The clonotype comes from a human donor with alopecia areata. The CDR3 sequence is CASSLAITGPYF. In DNA form, the CDR3 reads TGTGCCAGCAGCTTAGCGATTACAGGGCCGTACTTC.